Listed below are T cell receptor beta chains from one sample, sequenced in a study of blood T cell repertoires in COVID-19. Here immunoSEQ multiplex PCR was the method, and the copy in TCRdb shows in-frame clones only, minus some. The sample shows some 500,000 clones, roughly 91% of them seen only once. Sequenced material: peripheral blood. The receptors were sampled from a woman in her forties or fifties with COVID-19, enrolled during active disease. Both conserved end residues are part of each CDR3. D genes are given only for firm matches. Size tells how often a clone was seen (once, few, many) or the class of an expanded clone, and some rows leave it out.

D	size	V	J	CDR3	DNA
.	.	TRBV7-2	TRBJ2-1	CASSLAFRGADEQFF	TGTGCCAGCAGCTTAGCGTTTCGGGGGGCGGATGAGCAGTTCTTC
.	.	TRBV19	TRBJ1-4	CASRLGEKLFF	TGTGCCAGTAGACTCGGTGAAAAACTGTTTTTT
.	.	TRBV13	TRBJ2-7	CASGGVAGEQYF	TGTGCCAGCGGGGGCGTTGCGGGCGAGCAGTACTTC
.	.	TRBV7-3	TRBJ2-7	CASSPRGIPHEQYF	TGTGCCAGCAGCCCAAGGGGGATCCCCCACGAGCAGTACTTC
TRBD1	.	TRBV2	TRBJ1-2	CAGTRDSRGYTF	TGTGCCGGTACAAGGGACAGCCGTGGCTACACCTTC
.	.	TRBV12-5	TRBJ1-2	CASGVPPGLPHGYTF	TGTGCTAGTGGTGTGCCGCCGGGACTTCCCCATGGCTACACCTTC
.	.	TRBV6-5	TRBJ2-5	CASSAGETQYF	TGTGCCAGCTCTGCGGGTGAGACCCAGTACTTC
TRBD1	.	TRBV4-1	TRBJ1-6	CASSQDTRTGGNSPLHF	TGCGCCAGCAGCCAAGATACCAGGACAGGGGGGAATTCACCCCTCCACTTT
.	.	TRBV6-1	TRBJ1-1	CASSEVSGAEAFF	TGTGCCAGCAGTGAAGTCAGCGGGGCTGAAGCTTTCTTT
.	.	TRBV6-1	TRBJ2-4	CASSEGGAAKNIQYF	TGTGCCAGCAGTGAGGGGGGGGCGGCCAAAAACATTCAGTACTTC
.	.	TRBV19	TRBJ1-2	CATLGGGDGYTF	TGTGCCACCCTGGGGGGGGGTGATGGCTACACCTTC
.	.	TRBV30	TRBJ2-1	CAWSIGVPNEQFF	TGTGCCTGGAGCATCGGGGTGCCCAATGAGCAGTTCTTC
TRBD1	.	TRBV5-1	TRBJ2-1	CASSLAEDRSGEQFF	TGCGCCAGCAGCTTGGCCGAGGACAGGAGTGGTGAGCAGTTCTTC
TRBD1	.	TRBV2	TRBJ1-6	CAWRTAGGDSPLHF	TGTGCCTGGAGGACCGCAGGGGGCGATTCACCCCTCCACTTT
TRBD2	.	TRBV6-4	TRBJ2-3	CASSESSGGADTQYF	TGTGCCAGCAGTGAGTCGAGCGGGGGGGCAGATACGCAGTATTTT
TRBD2	.	TRBV18	TRBJ2-5	CASSPTLAGGQETQYF	TGTGCCAGCTCACCGACACTAGCGGGGGGCCAAGAGACCCAGTACTTC
.	few	TRBV6-5	TRBJ1-5	CACREVGLNQPQHF	TGTGCCTGTAGGGAGGTGGGCCTCAATCAGCCCCAGCATTTT
TRBD2	.	TRBV10-3	TRBJ2-3	CAISENPLLLAGVVDTQYF	TGTGCCATCAGTGAGAACCCTCTCTTACTAGCGGGGGTAGTAGATACGCAGTATTTT
.	.	TRBV4-1	TRBJ2-1	CASSPPRDFNEQFF	TGCGCCAGCAGCCCACCCCGGGACTTCAATGAGCAGTTCTTC
.	.	TRBV7-3	TRBJ1-1	CASSWRGNTEAFF	TGTGCCAGCAGCTGGAGGGGGAACACTGAAGCTTTCTTT
TRBD2	.	TRBV19	TRBJ2-3	CASSILAGATDTQYF	TGTGCCAGTAGTATCCTAGCGGGGGCCACAGATACGCAGTATTTT
TRBD1	.	TRBV2	TRBJ2-1	CASSAGTGKYNEQFF	TGTGCCAGCAGTGCCGGGACAGGAAAATACAATGAGCAGTTCTTC
TRBD1	once	TRBV5-1	TRBJ1-2	CASSWGTGGYYGYTF	TGCGCCAGCAGCTGGGGGACAGGGGGTTACTATGGCTACACCTTC
.	.	TRBV7-9	TRBJ2-1	CASSLARRQGINEQFF	TGTGCCAGCAGCTTAGCGCGTCGCCAGGGTATCAATGAGCAGTTCTTC
TRBD1	.	TRBV7-3	TRBJ1-3	CASSRTGSGNTIYF	TGTGCCAGCAGCCGGACAGGCTCTGGAAACACCATATATTTT
TRBD1	.	TRBV5-4	TRBJ2-7	CASSLPGTGVYEQYF	TGTGCCAGCAGCCTTCCCGGGACAGGGGTCTACGAGCAGTACTTC
.	.	TRBV7-2	TRBJ2-6	CASSSPGTGANVLTF	TGTGCCAGCAGCTCTCCGGGGACTGGGGCCAACGTCCTGACTTTC
.	.	TRBV5-6	TRBJ1-1	CASSLSIAHNFNTEAFF	TGTGCCAGCAGCTTGTCTATAGCTCACAACTTCAACACTGAAGCTTTCTTT
.	.	TRBV7-6	TRBJ1-2	CASSPSRGNYGYTF	TGTGCCAGCAGCCCCAGCAGGGGAAACTATGGCTACACCTTC
.	.	TRBV5-1	TRBJ1-5	CASSLGGGRNQPQHF	TGCGCCAGCAGCTTGGGCGGGGGTCGGAATCAGCCCCAGCATTTT
.	.	TRBV14	TRBJ2-7	CASSQDLGRYYEQYF	TGTGCCAGCAGCCAAGATTTGGGCCGGTACTACGAGCAGTACTTC
.	.	TRBV28	TRBJ2-3	CASSYKGKGVGVTDTQYF	TGTGCCAGCAGCTATAAGGGTAAGGGCGTGGGAGTTACAGATACGCAGTATTTT